The source of this TCR beta chain is a study of blood T cell repertoires in COVID-19. The overall study: Sources were T cells, B-cell-depleted T cells, or PBMCs; the material itself was cDNA or gDNA.

Germline lookup yields CDR1 SGDLS and CDR2 YYNGEE. This CDR3 is built from 15 residues. V was pared by 3 bases and J by 3 bases, with 15 bases between. Authors' analysis steps: Amplification from reference gene primers served as the basis for estimated nucleated cell counts. Here immunoSEQ multiplex PCR was the method, and the copy in TCRdb shows in-frame clones only, minus some. V and J calls plus clone size are reproduced from that table; the DNA served to infer D and trimming. The profile shows 40,000 to 60,000 clones, around 80% of them singletons. The sample taken for sequencing was peripheral blood. This TCR came from a man between 70 and 80 years old with acute or convalescent COVID-19. V gene TRBV9 combines with J gene TRBJ1-2; D is possibly TRBD1 (5 bases). In nucleotides, the CDR3 is TGTGCCAGCAGCGGGGTTCGGGGGTTGGACTATGGCTACACCTTC. It is translated as CASSGVRGLDYGYTF.